This T cell receptor (beta chain) was obtained from a study of early T cells in non-severe SARS-CoV-2 infection. Overall study context: Sequencing was performed on bulk RNA from unsorted whole blood, leaving chains unpaired.

The TCR library protocol attached unique molecular identifiers to the individual cDNA molecules. TCRdb fed the 5' RACE reads into MiXCR, producing one record per CDR3 protein. The sample includes tens of thousands of distinct CDR3 sequences, roughly 8.8% of them seen just once. This clonotype has at least ten counts. CDR1 SGHNT and CDR2 YYREEE come from the germline V gene (reference sequence). Trimming pared 2 bases from V and 5 bases from J, leaving 11 bases between. The CDR3 has 13 amino acids. This TCR came from an adult who was a healthcare worker with PCR-confirmed SARS-CoV-2 infection or an uninfected control (not recorded which). The chain recombines TRBV5-4 with TRBJ2-7, with D maybe TRBD1 (5 bases). Sample: whole blood. The CDR3 region has the DNA TGTGCCAGCAGCTTAGGACATCTCGACGAGCAGTACTTC. Protein product: CASSLGHLDEQYF.